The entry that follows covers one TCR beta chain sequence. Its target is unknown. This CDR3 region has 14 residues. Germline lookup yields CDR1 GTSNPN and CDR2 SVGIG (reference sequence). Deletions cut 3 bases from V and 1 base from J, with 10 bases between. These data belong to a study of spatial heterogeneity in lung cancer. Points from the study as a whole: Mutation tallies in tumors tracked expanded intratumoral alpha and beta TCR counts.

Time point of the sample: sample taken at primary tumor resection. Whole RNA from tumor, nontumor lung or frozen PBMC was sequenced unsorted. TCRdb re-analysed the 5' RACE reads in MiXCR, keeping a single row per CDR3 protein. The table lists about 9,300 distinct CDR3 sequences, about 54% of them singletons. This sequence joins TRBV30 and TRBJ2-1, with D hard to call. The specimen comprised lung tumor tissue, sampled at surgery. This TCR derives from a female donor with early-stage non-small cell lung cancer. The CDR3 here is CAWRLGWSYNEQFF. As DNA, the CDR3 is TGTGCCTGGAGGCTGGGGTGGTCCTACAATGAGCAGTTCTTC.